The clone carrying this TCR beta chain was detected many times. The antigen is undetermined. The length of the CDR3 is 13 residues. V lost 3 bases, J lost 7 bases, and 10 bases lay in between. Germline V CDR1 and CDR2: SNHLY, FYNNEI. TCRdb processed the 5' RACE reads anew with MiXCR; each CDR3 protein has one entry. The sample comprises over 200,000 distinct CDR3 sequences, roughly 9.4% of which are singletons, and about 5% rests with the top ten. The source of the sample is a study of identical twins. Study-wide results and caveats: Invariant T cells like MAIT and iNKT could partly confound the zero-insertion analyses.

The sequence was collected from a woman between 18 and 29 years old in good health. The J gene is TRBJ2-4, the V gene TRBV2; D call uncertain. The sample consisted of memory (CD45RO+) T cells sorted from blood. The CDR3 is CASSDPGLNIQYF. The CDR3, as DNA: TGTGCCAGCAGTGATCCGGGTTTGAACATTCAGTACTTC. The full variable domain, its missing parts supplied by reference TRBV2 and TRBJ2-4, is EPEVTQTPSHQVTQMGQEVILRCVPISNHLYFYWYRQILGQKVEFLVSFYNNEISEKSEIFDDQFSVERPDGSNFTLKIRSTKLEDSAMYFCASSDPGLNIQYFGAGTRLSVL.